This T cell receptor beta chain was sequenced in a study of T cell clonality in common variable immunodeficiency. Patients had low serum IgG, IgA and/or IgM and specific antibody deficiency. Of CVID subjects, 15 were female and 29 male, mean age approximately 40. Replacement immunoglobulin had been given to every CVID subject for at least one year. This clone was recorded many times. Its antigen is unidentified. Sequencing ends 3 residues short of the CDR3 end; the germline J gene provides the rest. V lost 6 bases, J lost 8 bases, and 11 bases lay in between. This CDR3 has 12 amino acids. Germline V gene sequence: CDR1 KGHSH, CDR2 LQKENI. Profiling relied on immunoSEQ multiplex PCR, and the TCRdb table lists in-frame clones only, not all of them. The data show some 25,000 clones, with none appearing a single time. Study-wide results and caveats: Shared TCRbeta clones were fewer between CVID subjects than controls. In common variable immunodeficiency, TCR beta chains reportedly carried fewer deletions and N-nucleotide insertions.

The chain carries TRBV18 and TRBJ2-4, with D maybe TRBD1 (5 bases). The receptor comes from a human donor with common variable immunodeficiency. Sequenced material: peripheral blood mononuclear cells. The CDR3: CASSYRLDIQYF. CDR3 bases read: TGTGCCAGCTCGTACAGGTTGGACATT.